The 27 T cell receptor beta chains below come from one sample, sequenced in a study of CD8 T cells in ankylosing spondylitis. Study-wide results and caveats: There was a TCR beta motif, made of eight highly homologous variants, that appeared characteristic of ankylosing spondylitis blood.

Their antigens are not known. TCRdb recomputed calls from the 5' RACE reads with MiXCR, one row per CDR3 protein. The data show around 540,000 distinct CDR3 sequences, with approximately 11% seen just once and 6.8% held by the top ten. The sample comprised blood, either unsorted or a sorted T cell fraction (not recorded which). The source of these receptors is a male donor with ankylosing spondylitis.

This clonotype was seen a handful of times. The chain is built from TRBV7-7 and TRBJ2-3; no reliable D call. CDR1 and CDR2 (germline): SSHAT, FNYEAQ (reference sequence). The CDR3 extends over 14 amino acids. V was pared by 5 bases and J by 0 bases, with 9 bases between. The CDR3 here is CASSPVTSTDTQYF. CDR3 DNA sequence: TGTGCCAGCAGCCCCGTTACTAGCACAGATACGCAGTATTTT.

This clonotype was detected only a few times. V gene TRBV5-1 combines with J gene TRBJ1-2; D unresolved. The germline V gene has CDR1 SGHRS and CDR2 YFSETQ. The CDR3 runs 14 residues. Trimming took off 3 bases at V and 5 bases at J, with 14 bases between the two ends. The CDR3 DNA reads as TGCGCCAGCAGCTCACAACCGGGCCATTATGGCTACACCTTC. It specifies CASSSQPGHYGYTF.

This clonotype was detected only a few times. The V gene is TRBV9, the J gene TRBJ2-4, with 12 nucleotides matching TRBD2. Per germline, CDR1 SGDLS and CDR2 YYNGEE. J gave up 7 bases and V 3 bases, and 2 bases lay outside the gene matches. CDR3 length: 14 residues. CDR3 in amino acids: CASSETSGSNIQYF. The CDR3 nucleotides are TGTGCCAGCAGCGAGACTAGCGGGAGTAACATTCAGTACTTC.

The chain couples TRBV20-1 to TRBJ2-2; D is uncertain. The germline gives CDR1 DFQATT, CDR2 SNEGSKA (reference sequence). This CDR3 comprises 13 residues. V lost 6 bases to trimming and J lost 8 bases, with 16 bases between them. CDR3 sequence reads: CSASRQEKGELFF. Written as DNA, the CDR3 is TGCAGTGCCAGTAGGCAGGAGAAGGGGGAGCTGTTTTTT.

The V call is TRBV20-1, the J call TRBJ1-2; 8 bases line up with TRBD1. The CDR3 sequence is 13 residues long. Germline CDR1 is DFQATT and CDR2 is SNEGSKA (reference sequence). The J segment lost 2 bases and the V segment lost 6 bases, leaving 5 bases of the junction unmatched. In nucleotides, the CDR3 is TGCAGTGCAGGACAGGGTCGAAACTATGGCTACACCTTC. This sequence encodes CSAGQGRNYGYTF.

This clonotype was detected ten times or more. For the CDR3, the DNA is TGTGCCAGCCTTACCGAAACCGGGGGCATTCCCTGGGGCTACACCTTC. Its protein is CASLTETGGIPWGYTF. The V and J genes are TRBV2 and TRBJ1-2; D may be TRBD1 (6 bases). CDR3 size: 16 residues. Deletions cut 8 bases from V and 8 bases from J, with 27 bases between. CDR1 is SNHLY and CDR2 is FYNNEI in the germline V gene.

The V call is TRBV24-1, the J call TRBJ2-1; D may be TRBD1 (5 bases). There are 14 residues in the CDR3. Germline-derived CDR1 and CDR2 are KGHDR and SFDVKD. V was shortened by 4 bases and J by 6 bases, with 12 bases between the two germline ends. CDR3 sequence: CATSDGRAANEQFF. CDR3 bases: TGTGCCACCAGTGACGGCAGGGCTGCCAATGAGCAGTTCTTC.

This clonotype appeared a few times. The V and J genes are TRBV7-9 and TRBJ2-5, with D uncertain. From germline, CDR1 is SEHNR and CDR2 FQNEAQ (reference sequence). CDR3 size: 14 residues. V was cut by 1 base and J by 5 bases, with 11 bases left in between. CDR3 region: CASSLGGSKETQYF. The CDR3 DNA follows: TGTGCCAGCAGCTTAGGTGGCAGTAAGGAGACCCAGTACTTC.

This clonotype has only a few counts. The CDR3 bases are TGTGCCACCAGTGAGGACAATCAGCCCCAGCATTTT. Translating gives CATSEDNQPQHF. The genes are TRBV24-1 and TRBJ1-5; no definite D call. Trimming removed 4 bases at V and 3 bases at J, with 3 bases between. CDR3 length equals 12 residues. CDR1 is KGHDR and CDR2 is SFDVKD in the germline V gene.

The V call is TRBV4-2, the J call TRBJ2-2; D perhaps matches TRBD1 (6 bases). V dropped 0 bases and J dropped 1 base, with 18 bases sitting between them. This CDR3 is built from 19 residues. Per germline, CDR1 LGHNA and CDR2 YNFKEQ. The CDR3 spells CASSQESMIVQGNTGELFF. Here the CDR3 DNA reads TGTGCCAGCAGCCAAGAATCGATGATAGTACAGGGGAACACCGGGGAGCTGTTTTTT.

This clonotype was observed at least ten times. V gene TRBV2 combines with J gene TRBJ2-4; D call uncertain. V lost 1 base to trimming and J lost 7 bases, with 8 bases between them. CDR3 length: 13 residues. The V gene's germline CDR1 is SNHLY and CDR2 FYNNEI. CDR3 nucleotides: TGTGCCAGCAGTGAAGGGGTTGTGAACATTCAGTACTTC. This codes for CASSEGVVNIQYF.

This clonotype was found many times. The chain has TRBV12-3 or TRBV12-4 and TRBJ2-2; TRBD2 aligns across 8 bases. The CDR3 totals 14 residues. V lost 2 bases and J lost 7; bases outside the gene matches: 3. CDR3 in DNA: TGTGCCAGCAGTTTAAGCGGGAGTATCGGGGAGCTGTTTTTT. Translation gives CASSLSGSIGELFF.

The chain carries TRBV20-1 and TRBJ2-3; D unclear. CDR1 is DFQATT and CDR2 is SNEGSKA in the germline V gene (reference sequence). The CDR3 loop spans 13 amino acids. Trimming cost V 5 bases and J 1 base, with 10 bases left between them. CDR3 sequence (DNA): TGCAGTGCTCCGGCTCAGGGCACAGATACGCAGTATTTT. It codes for CSAPAQGTDTQYF.

CDR3 in amino acids: CASSLAMRTSGSSSTDTQYF. As DNA, the CDR3 is TGCGCCAGCAGCTTGGCCATGCGGACTAGCGGGAGTTCTAGCACAGATACGCAGTATTTT. The chain has TRBV5-1 and TRBJ2-3, with 13 bases identical to TRBD2. Germline V gene sequence: CDR1 SGHRS, CDR2 YFSETQ. The CDR3 extends over 20 amino acids. Trimming removed 0 bases from V and 0 bases from J; junction bases left unmatched: 10.

The chain recombines TRBV5-1 with TRBJ2-1, with D possibly being TRBD1 (6 bases). Per germline, CDR1 SGHRS and CDR2 YFSETQ. The CDR3 covers 14 residues. The V end lost 4 bases, the J end lost 8 bases, and 16 bases lay between the germline ends. This CDR3 is CASSPLEQGDEQFF. The CDR3 region has the DNA TGCGCCAGCAGCCCCCTAGAACAGGGAGATGAGCAGTTCTTC.

This clonotype was detected a few times. The chain joins TRBV20-1 to TRBJ1-1; no definite D call. Germline V gene lookup returns CDR1 DFQATT and CDR2 SNEGSKA (reference sequence). CDR3 length equals 12 residues. V was pared by 6 bases and J by 1 base, with 9 bases between. The CDR3 DNA reads as TGCAGTGCCCAGGCAGGGAACACTGAAGCTTTCTTT. This gives the protein CSAQAGNTEAFF.

This chain links TRBV27 with TRBJ2-5; D assignment may be TRBD1 or TRBD2 (6 bases each). Trimming removed 1 base from V and 4 bases from J, with 13 bases in between. The length of the CDR3 is 15 residues. Germline values: CDR1 MNHEY, CDR2 SMNVEV (reference sequence). In DNA, the CDR3 is TGTGCCAGCAGTTTATATTCCGGGGGCGGAGAGACCCAGTACTTC. Protein product: CASSLYSGGGETQYF.

Only a few counts were recorded for this clonotype. V and J are TRBV7-8 and TRBJ1-5; 8 positions match TRBD1. This CDR3 contains 13 residues. In germline, CDR1 is SGHVS, CDR2 FQNEAQ. J gave up 6 bases and V 5 bases, and 3 bases lay outside the gene matches. CDR3 sequence reads: CASSRTGLQPQHF. In nucleotides, the CDR3 is TGTGCCAGCAGCAGGACAGGGCTTCAGCCCCAGCATTTT.

This clonotype was seen a handful of times. The chain combines TRBV20-1 with TRBJ1-2; D call uncertain. Germline V lookup: CDR1 DFQATT, CDR2 SNEGSKA (reference sequence). The CDR3 totals 13 residues. The V end lost 5 bases, the J end lost 4 bases, and 14 bases lay between the germline ends. In DNA, the CDR3 is TGCAGTGCTTGGACGTACCTGTCCTATGGCTACACCTTC. This gives the protein CSAWTYLSYGYTF.

This clonotype was seen more than once but under ten times. The rearrangement links TRBV4-1 to TRBJ1-2; D is possibly TRBD1 (6 bases). The CDR3 is made up of 15 amino acids. Germline loops: CDR1 MGHRA, CDR2 YSYEKL. V was trimmed by 0 bases and J by 4 bases, leaving 12 bases between them. The CDR3 DNA is TGCGCCAGCAGCCAAGACCCGGGGGGGGCCTATGGCTACACCTTC. It encodes CASSQDPGGAYGYTF.

Written as DNA, the CDR3 is TGCGCCAGCAGTCCCCGTAGGGAAAGTGGCAATCAGCCCCAGCATTTT. This gives the protein CASSPRRESGNQPQHF. The genes are TRBV23-1 and TRBJ1-5; D is unclear. TRBV23-1 is noted as an ORF with a role that remains uncertain. V lost 4 bases and J 2 bases, leaving 15 bases between the germline ends. The CDR3 is 16 residues long.

This clonotype was picked up many times. The chain links TRBV25-1 to TRBJ2-1; 8 bases align to TRBD1. V was pared by 10 bases and J by 8 bases, with 16 bases of the junction left unmatched. The CDR3 has 15 amino acids. The germline gives CDR1 MGHDK, CDR2 SYGVNS. This chain's CDR3 is CATSLAETGDYEQFF. Here the CDR3 DNA reads TGTGCCACATCTTTGGCTGAGACAGGGGACTATGAGCAGTTCTTC. Using reference TRBV25-1 and TRBJ2-1 for the parts outside the CDR3, the full variable domain is EADIYQTPRYLVIGTGKKITLECSQTMGHDKMYWYQQDPGMELHLIHYSYGVNSTEKGDLSSESTVSRIRTEHFPLTLESARPSHTSQYLCATSLAETGDYEQFFGPGTRLTVL.

This clonotype showed up just a few times. This rearrangement joins TRBV2 to TRBJ2-5; the D gene is possibly TRBD2 (5 bases). Germline loops: CDR1 SNHLY, CDR2 FYNNEI. Trimming took 8 bases from V and 3 from J, leaving 13 bases between them. The CDR3 is 13 residues long. The CDR3 DNA follows: TGTGCCAGCTGCCGGGATAGGGAAGAGACCCAGTACTTC. As protein: CASCRDREETQYF. Full variable domain (rest looked up from reference TRBV2 and TRBJ2-5): EPEVTQTPSHQVTQMGQEVILRCVPISNHLYFYWYRQILGQKVEFLVSFYNNEISEKSEIFDDQFSVERPDGSNFTLKIRSTKLEDSAMYFCASCRDREETQYFGPGTRLLVL.

The V gene is TRBV20-1, the J gene TRBJ1-5; D is perhaps TRBD1 (5 bases). This CDR3 spans 13 amino acids. Trimming shortened V by 6 bases and J by 5 bases, and 14 bases separated the two germline ends. The germline V gene encodes CDR1 DFQATT and CDR2 SNEGSKA (reference sequence). CDR3: CSATRDADQPQHF. CDR3 nucleotide sequence: TGCAGTGCGACTCGGGACGCTGATCAGCCCCAGCATTTT.

This clonotype was counted a few times. The J gene is TRBJ2-4, the V gene TRBV20-1, with 9 bases aligning to TRBD1. The CDR3 spans 12 residues. The V and J ends lost 8 bases and 5 bases, in that order; junction bases with no gene match: 4. Germline lookup yields CDR1 DFQATT and CDR2 SNEGSKA (reference sequence). The CDR3 loop is CSNRGLENIQYF. The DNA of the CDR3 is TGCAGTAACAGGGGGCTGGAAAACATTCAGTACTTC.

In this sample, this clonotype turned up a few times. The genes are TRBV4-1 and TRBJ2-2; 9 bases align to TRBD2. Trimming took 4 bases from V and 5 from J; bases not matched to a gene: 14. CDR3 length: 18 residues. The germline V gene has CDR1 MGHRA and CDR2 YSYEKL. DNA for the CDR3: TGCGCCAGCAGCCTCCTCGATCTAGCGGGGAGCGAAACCGGGGAGCTGTTTTTT. Translation: CASSLLDLAGSETGELFF.

This clonotype was counted at least ten times. V gene TRBV20-1 combines with J gene TRBJ2-3; 9 positions agree with TRBD2. This CDR3 contains 16 residues. Germline V gene lookup returns CDR1 DFQATT and CDR2 SNEGSKA (reference sequence). The J segment lost 0 bases and the V segment lost 4 bases, leaving 8 bases of the junction unmatched. The CDR3 region has the DNA TGCAGTGCTACTCCCCTTAGCGGGAGAAGCACAGATACGCAGTATTTT. It translates to CSATPLSGRSTDTQYF.